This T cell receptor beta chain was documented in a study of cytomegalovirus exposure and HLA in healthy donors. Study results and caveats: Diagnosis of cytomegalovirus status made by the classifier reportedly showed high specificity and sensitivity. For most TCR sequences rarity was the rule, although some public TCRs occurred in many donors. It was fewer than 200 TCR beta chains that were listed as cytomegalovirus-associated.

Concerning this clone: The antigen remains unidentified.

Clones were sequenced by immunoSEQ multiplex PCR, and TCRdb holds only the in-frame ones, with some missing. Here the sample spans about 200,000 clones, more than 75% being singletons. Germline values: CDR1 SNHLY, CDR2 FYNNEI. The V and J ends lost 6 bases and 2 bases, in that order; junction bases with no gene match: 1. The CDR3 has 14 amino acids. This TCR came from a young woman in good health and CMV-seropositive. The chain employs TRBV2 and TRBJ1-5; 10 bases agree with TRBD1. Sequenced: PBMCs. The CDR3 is CASRGQGGNQPQHF. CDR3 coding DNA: TGTGCCAGCAGAGGACAGGGGGGCAATCAGCCCCAGCATTTT.